The sample holds many counts of the clone carrying this T cell receptor (beta chain). The antigen is unknown. The entry originates in a study of T cells in Graves' hyperthyroidism and ophthalmopathy. Study-level results: Separating ophthalmopathy from stable hyperthyroidism was achieved by a 13 V-J model.

Clinical symptoms, serum thyroxine, TRAb, thyroid ultrasound and orbital computed tomography established diagnosis. TCR beta CDR3 region amplification was performed from RNA transcripts. TCR CDR3 underwent first-round RT-PCR with the HTBI primer set. Via MiXCR, TCRdb re-called the multiplex PCR reads, giving one row per CDR3 protein. The table records 200,000 to 250,000 distinct CDR3 sequences, over 15% of them present only once. This CDR3 region has 12 residues. The germline V gene has CDR1 MDHEN and CDR2 SYDVKM. The V end was cut by 8 bases, the J end by 8 bases, with 13 bases between. This TCR derives from a man aged 45-60 years with Graves' hyperthyroidism. The sample consisted of blood. The genes are TRBV28 and TRBJ1-5; no clear D gene. The DNA for the CDR3 is TGTGCCAGCCAGAGTAGACCGGAGCCCCAGCATTTT. Its translation is CASQSRPEPQHF.